The clone carrying this T cell receptor beta chain was observed a handful of times. This entry belongs to a study of human T cells and chemical hapten exposure. Study-wide background: Epicutaneous patch tests delivered 0.01% DPC to the upper back, with evaluation at 6 days. Patients having alopecia areata, totalis or universalis were mostly female.

Regarding time point: patch test 2, 6 weeks after DPC sensitization. Treatment denoted: therapeutic diphenylcyclopropenone sensitization with weekly scalp DPC. Unseparated into fractions, whole blood served as the source from which total RNA was extracted. The library gave individual cDNA molecules unique molecular identifiers. TCRdb re-analysed the RACE reads in MiXCR, keeping a single row per CDR3 protein. The table includes tens of thousands of distinct CDR3 sequences, about 9.4% detected once. CDR1 and CDR2 from the germline V gene are ENHRY and SYGVKD. CDR3 size: 12 residues. V lost 3 bases, J lost 7 bases, and 9 bases lay in between.

Here the sequenced sample was whole blood, taken in connection with sensitization to the hapten diphenylcyclopropenone (DPC). This TCR derives from a woman aged 45-65 years with alopecia areata. Some clones in this sample may be carry-over from other donors' samples. The rearrangement uses TRBV10-3 and TRBJ2-5; D remains unclear. CDR3 coding DNA: TGTGCCATCAGTGATGCTTTGGGGACCCAGTACTTC. Its translation is CAISDALGTQYF.